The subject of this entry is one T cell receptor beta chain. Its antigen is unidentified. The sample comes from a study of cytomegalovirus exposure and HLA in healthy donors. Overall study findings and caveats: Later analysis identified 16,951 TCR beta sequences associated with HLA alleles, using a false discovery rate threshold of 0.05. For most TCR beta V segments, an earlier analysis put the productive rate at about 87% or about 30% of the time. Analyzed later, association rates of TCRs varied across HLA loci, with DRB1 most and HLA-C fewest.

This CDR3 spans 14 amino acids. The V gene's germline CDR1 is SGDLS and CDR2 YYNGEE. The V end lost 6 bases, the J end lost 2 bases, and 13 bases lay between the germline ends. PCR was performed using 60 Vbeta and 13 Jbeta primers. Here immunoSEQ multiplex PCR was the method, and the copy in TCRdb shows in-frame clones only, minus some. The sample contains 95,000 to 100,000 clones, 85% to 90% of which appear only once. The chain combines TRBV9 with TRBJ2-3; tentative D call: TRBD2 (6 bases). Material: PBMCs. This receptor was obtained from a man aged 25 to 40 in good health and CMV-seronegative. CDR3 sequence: CASNPGRNTDTQYF. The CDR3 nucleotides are TGTGCCAGCAATCCGGGGAGGAACACAGATACGCAGTATTTT. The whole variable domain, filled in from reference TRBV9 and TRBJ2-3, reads DSGVTQTPKHLITATGQRVTLRCSPRSGDLSVYWYQQSLDQGLQFLIQYYNGEERAKGNILERFSAQQFPDLHSELNLSSLELGDSALYFCASNPGRNTDTQYFGPGTRLTVL.